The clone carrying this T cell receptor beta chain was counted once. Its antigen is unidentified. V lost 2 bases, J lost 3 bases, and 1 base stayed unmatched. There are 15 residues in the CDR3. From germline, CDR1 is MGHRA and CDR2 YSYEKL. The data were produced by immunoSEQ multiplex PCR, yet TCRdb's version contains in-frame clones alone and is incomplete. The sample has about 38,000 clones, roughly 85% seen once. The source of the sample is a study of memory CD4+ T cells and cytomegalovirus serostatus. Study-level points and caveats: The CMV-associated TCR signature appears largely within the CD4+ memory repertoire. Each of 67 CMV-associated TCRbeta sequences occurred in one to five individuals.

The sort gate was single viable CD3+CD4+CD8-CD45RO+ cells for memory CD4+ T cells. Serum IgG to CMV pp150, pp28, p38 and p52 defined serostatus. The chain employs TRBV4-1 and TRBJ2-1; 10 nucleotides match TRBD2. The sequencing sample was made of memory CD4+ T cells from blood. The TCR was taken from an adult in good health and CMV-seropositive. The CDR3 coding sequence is TGCGCCAGCAGCCAACGGACTAGCGGCTACAATGAGCAGTTCTTC. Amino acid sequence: CASSQRTSGYNEQFF.